The T cell receptor beta chain described here comes from a study of cytomegalovirus exposure and HLA in healthy donors (dated by TCRdb to the late 2010s). For context, the study as a whole: According to an earlier analysis of 587 of the donors, about 179 million T cells yielded over 100 million unique TCR beta sequences and around 280 Gb of sequence data. Roughly 300 gigabases of sequencing data and tens of millions of unique TCR sequences made up an early release that covered 500 to 650 HLA-typed donors. Among the roughly 410 genotyped donors, about 85% belonged to the genetic ancestry cluster associated with self-reported Caucasian donors. The study aimed to test whether signatures of past pathogen exposure could be identified by cataloging public T cell receptors. The study used immunosequencing to profile the T cell repertoires of several hundred subjects and linked those repertoires to cytomegalovirus serostatus. In addition to the first cohort of several hundred subjects, a separate validation cohort of 100 to 150 different subjects was used. High-throughput TCR immunosequencing, statistical association of individual TCRs with disease status, and machine learning were combined to predict cytomegalovirus infection status. A later analysis re-examined previously published TCR beta repertoires from hundreds of donors and added high-resolution HLA genotyping to investigate patterns of TCR occurrence. Rather than using new phenotypic data, the later analysis identified candidate immune exposures from TCR beta sequences and from how often those sequences occurred across donors. An earlier analysis of several hundred of the donors used high-throughput TCR beta sequencing to judge whether each TCR beta V gene segment behaved as functional or pseudogenic. Donor age, sex, ethnicity and CMV serostatus were collected together with the repertoire data. Genome-wide SNP genotypes for about 65% of the roughly 670 donors were used in a later genetic analysis, which treated that subset as a discovery cohort. All discovery cohort repertoires had been generated using a single sequencing platform. Class I and class II HLA loci were covered by the typing at four-digit resolution. The number of typed donors differed by locus: about 629-640 for A, B, C, DRB1 and DQB1; approximately 520 for DQA1; 600 to 610 for DPA1; and about 470 for DPB1. Roughly 5 DR-DQ haplotypes were handled as single units for association and clustering because linkage in the cohort was strong. Among 398 genotyped donors of the cohort, an average of approximately 230,000 unique TCR beta nucleotide sequences were sequenced per donor, roughly a sixth of them non-productive.

The cohort consisted of 650 to 850 healthy bone marrow donors. All cohort members were sampled while nominally healthy, although unrecorded immune exposures were likely present. The donor was CMV seropositive and belonged to the group of 250 to 350 seropositive cohort members. Each donor provided a peripheral blood sample, and peripheral blood mononuclear cells were used for TCR beta sequencing. The Qiagen DNeasy Blood Extraction Kit was used to extract genomic DNA from the blood cell samples. Points the paper makes about the study in general: Most TCR sequences were observed very rarely across donors, whereas some public TCRs were present in many individuals. Compared with equally common non-associated chains, HLA-associated TCR beta chains in a later analysis were more clonally expanded and had lower generation probabilities. According to a later analysis, most CMV-associated TCR beta chains appeared to be HLA-restricted, and the HLA associations seemed to be driven largely by CMV exposure. The earlier analysis of approximately 560 of the donors excluded seventeen rarely observed V segments, including chromosome 9 orphons, because counts were too low. When HLA alleles, especially DR and DQ, strongly co-occurred, attributing TCR associations to individual alleles was difficult. CMV serostatus was the only immune exposure information available for the cohort. An association between a missense DCLRE1C variant and V-gene and J-gene trimming of TCR beta chains was found in a later genetic analysis and replicated in an independent cohort. Broadly in line with IMGT annotations, most TCR beta V segments showed up in productive rearrangements about 87% or about 30% of the time in an earlier analysis of a few hundred of the donors. In this cohort, only TCR beta chains were sequenced, and detectable features were limited by the absence of alpha or paired-chain data. At a false discovery rate of 0.05, a later analysis linked fewer than 20,000 TCR beta sequences to specific HLA alleles. Because some donors lacked HLA typing at each locus, the association tests relied only on the typed subset. A later genetic analysis reported fewer N-insertions in productive TCRs among donors in an Asian-associated ancestry cluster than the roughly 700-donor mean. In a later analysis, TCR association rates were found to vary across HLA loci, with the most associated TCRs seen for DRB1 alleles and the fewest for HLA-C alleles. A further reported finding was that TCR beta sequences accurately predicted the HLA-A and HLA-B alleles for most subjects in the first cohort. The study gave a list of more than 150 TCR beta chains associated with cytomegalovirus. Presence/absence analyses assumed roughly uniform sequencing depth across donors, an assumption that may not hold. Cytomegalovirus status was reported to be diagnosed by the classifier with high specificity and sensitivity in both the original and validation cohorts. According to a later analysis, parvovirus B19, influenza, CMV and Epstein-Barr virus appeared linked to several top co-occurrence clusters. A group of highly shared sequence variants was considered likely to be a technical artifact of the sequencing pipeline. In vitro tests confirmed that a few of the cytomegalovirus-associated TCR beta chains recognize cytomegalovirus antigens. According to the authors, the approach could potentially be generalized to other disease states and immunological phenotypes. Correlated functional status among segregating V segments might reflect linkage disequilibrium, but an unknown experimental factor could not be ruled out. The 87-base-pair reads could not distinguish some IMGT-functional V segments, including TRBV6-2 and TRBV6-3, so those segments were excluded.

Library generation was performed with the immunoSEQ multiplex PCR assay. The multiplex PCR relied on a mix of 60 forward primers for TCR Vbeta segments and 13 reverse primers for TCR Jbeta segments. Amplification of the CDR3 region of rearranged TCR beta genes was performed with a multiplex PCR assay on genomic DNA. The Illumina HiSeq System was used to sequence the amplified TCR beta libraries as 87-base-pair reads. As for the original processing: In a later analysis, around 80 million unique TCR beta chains were counted across the roughly 610 repertoires, and roughly 11 million of these chains were shared by at least two donors. To remove PCR and sequencing errors, raw reads were error-corrected and collapsed into unique sequences using a nearest-neighbor algorithm that merged closely related sequences. To assign V, D and J gene segments, CDR3 sequences were aligned to IMGT reference sequences. Each retained sequence needed at least a six-nucleotide match to both a V gene segment and a J gene segment. A rearrangement was called productive if the CDR3 had no stop codons and remained in frame with V and J, and every other rearrangement was called non-productive. Following IMGT convention, CDR3 was defined as the stretch from the second conserved V-encoded cysteine to the conserved J-encoded phenylalanine. The earlier analysis of 587 of the donors excluded sequences that lacked an unambiguous match to a single V gene segment. An earlier analysis of fewer than 650 of the donors classified V segments as functional when productive rearrangements were above 56.7% and as segregating when the standard deviation between donors was above 5%. A statistical classification framework was built for diagnosing cytomegalovirus status from the catalog of TCR beta chain sequences. In a later analysis, V and J genes were assigned by comparing TCR nucleotide sequences against IMGT/GENE-DB human TR gene sequences. Using the TCRdist pipeline, a later analysis assigned CDR3 sequences along with most-parsimonious VDJ recombination scenarios. In a later analysis, each TCR beta chain was defined by its CDR3 amino acid sequence together with its V-gene family, and reads lacking a unique V-gene family were excluded. A later analysis removed several hundred highly shared, low-generation-probability nucleotide sequences to deal with suspected cross-contamination and a sequencing artifact. For each public chain, a later analysis derived a clonal expansion index from normalized ranks of inferred template counts within each repertoire. In a later analysis, generation probabilities were computed with a VDJ recombination model fitted to out-of-frame rearrangements, and the resulting probabilities were checked against IGoR. In a later analysis, TCR-TCR, TCR-HLA and TCR-CMV co-occurrence was scored with hypergeometric tests, and a repertoire-size bias correction was applied to TCR pairs. False discovery rates were estimated in a later analysis by permuting HLA or CMV assignments 20 times. A later analysis grouped co-occurring TCRs with DBSCAN, adding TCRdist sequence similarity when clustering within HLA-allele-positive subsets. Co-occurrence clustering excluded repertoires with fewer than 30,000 or more than 120,000 public chains, plus five with anomalous nucleotide sharing. TCRdb provides this immuneACCESS table in a form limited to in-frame rearrangements. Some clones are lacking; in checked studies, under half of them reflect an unresolved V gene, and why the rest are absent is not known. That table furnishes V, J and clone size, whereas the DNA furnished D and trimming. The sample table records roughly 180,000 clones; around 75% of these occur just once. 4.5% to 7.5% of the sample is in the top ten clones.

Comments on this clone: What antigen it recognizes has not been identified. Base qualities are not recorded, but no much larger clone differs from it by a single base.

Here V drops 4 bases and J drops 4 bases, and the junction holds 5 bases not matched to any gene. The CDR1 and CDR2 encoded by the germline V gene are MRHNA and SNTAGT. The CDR3 goes from the cysteine to the phenylalanine over 15 residues. The DNA shown is the 45-base CDR3, in frame from base 1. The sequence was obtained from a woman in her 30s in good health and CMV-seropositive. The chain is assembled from TRBV6-4 and TRBJ2-3; 10 bases in between match TRBD2. The specimen sequenced was PBMCs. The sequence in DNA is TGTGCCAGCAGTGTTCTAGCGGGAGCGGCAGATACGCAGTATTTT. This translates into CASSVLAGAADTQYF.